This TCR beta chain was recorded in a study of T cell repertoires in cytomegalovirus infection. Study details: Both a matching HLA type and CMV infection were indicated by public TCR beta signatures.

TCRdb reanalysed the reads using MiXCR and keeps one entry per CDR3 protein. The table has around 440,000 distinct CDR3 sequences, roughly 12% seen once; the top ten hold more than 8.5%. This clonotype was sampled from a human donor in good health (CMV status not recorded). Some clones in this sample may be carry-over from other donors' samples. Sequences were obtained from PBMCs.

CDR3 sequence reads: CSVERSGNNEQFF. The CDR3 DNA follows: TGCAGCGTTGAAAGGAGCGGGAACAATGAGCAGTTCTTC. The gene calls are TRBV29-1 and TRBJ2-1; 7 bases align to TRBD2. CDR1 is SQVTM, CDR2 ANQGSEA, per germline. V lost 2 bases and J lost 5; bases outside the gene matches: 3. This CDR3 has 13 residues.